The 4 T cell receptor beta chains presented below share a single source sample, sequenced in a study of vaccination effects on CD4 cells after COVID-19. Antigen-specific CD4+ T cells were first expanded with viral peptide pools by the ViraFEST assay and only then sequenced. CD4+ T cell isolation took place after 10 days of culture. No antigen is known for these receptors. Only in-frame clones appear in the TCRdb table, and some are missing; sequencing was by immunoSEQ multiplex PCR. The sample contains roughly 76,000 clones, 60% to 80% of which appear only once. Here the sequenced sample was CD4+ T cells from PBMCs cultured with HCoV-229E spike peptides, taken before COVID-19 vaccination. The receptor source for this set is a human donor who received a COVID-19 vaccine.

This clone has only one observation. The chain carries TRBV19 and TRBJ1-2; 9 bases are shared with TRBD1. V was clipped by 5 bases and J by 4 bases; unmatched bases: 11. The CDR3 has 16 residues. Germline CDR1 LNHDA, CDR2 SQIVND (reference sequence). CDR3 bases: TGTGCCAGTAGTCCCCTCGGGACAGGGTTGCCCTATGGCTACACCTTC. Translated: CASSPLGTGLPYGYTF.

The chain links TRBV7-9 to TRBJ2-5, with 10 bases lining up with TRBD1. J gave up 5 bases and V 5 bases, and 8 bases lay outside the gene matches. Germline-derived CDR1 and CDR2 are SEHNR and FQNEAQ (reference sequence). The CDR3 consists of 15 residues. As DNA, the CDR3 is TGTGCCAGCAGCCCGCTGGGGACAGGGGCGGAGACCCAGTACTTC. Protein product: CASSPLGTGAETQYF.

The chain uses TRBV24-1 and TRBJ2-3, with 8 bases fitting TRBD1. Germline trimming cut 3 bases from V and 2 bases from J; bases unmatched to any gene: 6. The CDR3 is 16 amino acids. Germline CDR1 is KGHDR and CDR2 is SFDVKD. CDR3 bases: TGTGCCACCAGTGATCCCGGGACAGGAGTCACAGATACGCAGTATTTT. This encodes CATSDPGTGVTDTQYF.

CDR3 sequence (DNA): TGTGCCAGCAGCGAGGCAGACTATGGCTACACCTTC. This sequence encodes CASSEADYGYTF. This chain connects TRBV7-9 to TRBJ1-2; D is ambiguous. The V gene's germline CDR1 is SEHNR and CDR2 FQNEAQ (reference sequence). This CDR3 comprises 12 residues. The V end lost 5 bases, the J end lost 3 bases, and 7 bases lay between the germline ends.